This TCR beta chain is drawn from a study of T-cell memory formation after mild COVID-19. The CDR3 loop spans 16 amino acids. V lost 1 base and J lost 1; bases outside the gene matches: 3. Germline assignment: CDR1 SGHAT and CDR2 FQNNGV. To note about this clonotype: The target antigen is unknown.

UMIs and sample barcodes were carried by the TCR alpha and TCR beta cDNA libraries that 5'RACE produced using constant-segment primers. TCRdb fed the 5' RACE reads into MiXCR, producing one record per CDR3 protein. The data show 550,000 to 650,000 distinct CDR3 sequences, 15% to 20% seen once. Study findings and constraints: The SARS-CoV-2 specificity of second-wave clones reaching peak at day 37 remained unverified. The finding that pre-infection memory included some responding clones suggested that cross-reactive memory joined. Clones that contracted from day 15 to 85 had balanced CD4/CD8; later expanders were CD4+ biased.

The source material was PBMCs or a T cell subset sorted from them (not recorded which). This chain connects TRBV11-2 to TRBJ2-3, with 9 nucleotides matching TRBD2. This sequence originates from an adult woman who had mild COVID-19 (a few samples of this study predate the infection). Cell type and time point are not known. This CDR3 reads CASSLVLAGRTDTQYF. In DNA form, the CDR3 reads TGTGCCAGCAGCTTAGTCCTAGCGGGGCGCACAGATACGCAGTATTTT.